These 7 T cell receptor beta chains share one sample of origin, sequenced in a study of identical twins. MiXCR, applied by TCRdb to the 5' RACE reads, yields one record per CDR3 protein. This sample yields 450,000 or so distinct CDR3 sequences, of which approximately 24% are seen a single time; 2.5% to 3.5% belongs to the top ten. This same sample was also part of a study on T cells expressing NK-cell markers.

Sequenced: CD4+ T cells sorted from blood. The receptor source for this set is a young woman in good health.

This rearrangement joins TRBV7-2 to TRBJ2-1; TRBD2 agrees at 7 bases. Germline V gives CDR1 SGHTA, CDR2 FQGNSA. The V gene end was trimmed by 6 bases and the J gene end by 4 bases; junction bases not matched to a gene: 9. This CDR3 region has 15 residues. The CDR3 protein is CASRDPSGAYNEQFF. The CDR3 region has the DNA TGTGCCAGCAGGGACCCCAGCGGGGCTTACAATGAGCAGTTCTTC.

The table lists this clonotype with a few counts. This rearrangement joins TRBV2 to TRBJ1-5, with D hard to call. The V gene's germline CDR1 is SNHLY and CDR2 FYNNEI. This CDR3 is 12 amino acids long. The V gene lost 4 bases and the J gene lost 5 bases, with 6 bases spanning the gap. The CDR3 sequence is CASSGAHQPQHF. CDR3 nucleotide sequence: TGTGCCAGCAGTGGGGCCCATCAGCCCCAGCATTTT.

As regards this clonotype: The limits of the CDR3 on the DNA are not certain, so only TCRdb's listed CDR3 is given. The chain uses TRBV7-9 and TRBJ1-1; TRBD1, the table's D call, was not compared with the DNA. The CDR3 sequence runs 15 residues, both termini included. Germline V lookup: CDR1 SEHNR, CDR2 FQNEAQ (reference sequence). The CDR3 reads CASSSFGPGGSFAFF.

This clonotype was detected only a few times. The rearrangement uses TRBV3-1 and TRBJ2-5, with D perhaps TRBD1 or TRBD2 (5 bases each). The CDR3 spans 15 residues. Germline loops: CDR1 LGHDT, CDR2 YNNKEL (reference sequence). V was trimmed by 1 base and J by 0 bases, leaving 9 bases between them. DNA of the CDR3: TGTGCCAGCAGCCAAGGGCCGGGACACCAAGAGACCCAGTACTTC. It codes for CASSQGPGHQETQYF.

The J gene is TRBJ2-6, the V gene TRBV4-1; TRBD1 matches at 7 bases. Germline-derived CDR1 and CDR2 are MGHRA and YSYEKL. CDR3 length equals 16 residues. V dropped 4 bases and J dropped 4; count of bases not matched to a gene: 7. CDR3 in DNA: TGCGCCAGCAGCCTATCAACAGGGGCCGGGGCCAACGTCCTGACTTTC. Its protein is CASSLSTGAGANVLTF.

In this sample, this clonotype turned up a few times. The genes are TRBV18 and TRBJ2-2, with D possibly matching TRBD1 (5 bases). The CDR3 consists of 14 residues. Germline CDR1 KGHSH, CDR2 LQKENI. Trimming stripped 3 bases from V and 2 bases from J, with 7 bases between. The CDR3 reads CASSPQGNTGELFF. In DNA form, the CDR3 reads TGTGCCAGCTCACCTCAGGGAAACACCGGGGAGCTGTTTTTT. The full variable domain, with the rest looked up from reference TRBV18 and TRBJ2-2, is NAGVMQNPRHLVRRRGQEARLRCSPMKGHSHVYWYRQLPEEGLKFMVYLQKENIIDESGMPKERFSAEFPKEGPSILRIQQVVRGDSAAYFCASSPQGNTGELFFGEGSRLTVL.

V usage is TRBV11-2 and J usage is TRBJ1-2, with a weak D call TRBD1 (5 bases). Germline V gene data show CDR1 as SGHAT and CDR2 as FQNNGV. The CDR3 totals 14 residues. V lost 5 bases to trimming and J lost 3 bases, with 13 bases between them. The CDR3 sequence: CASSGRTGDYGYTF. CDR3 nucleotide sequence: TGTGCCAGCAGCGGGAGGACGGGGGACTATGGCTACACCTTC.